Shown below are 29 T cell receptor beta chains from a single sample sequenced in a study of T cells in women clearing cervical HPV infection. Sequencing used immunoSEQ multiplex PCR; TCRdb keeps in-frame clones, though not all of them. This sample's table reports 25,000 to 35,000 clones. The source material was blood buffy coat. The receptors shown here come from a woman between 18 and 70 years old with a cervical HPV16 infection that either progressed to CIN3+ or cleared (not recorded which).

The covered CDR3 bases are TGTGCCAGCTCGTCCAGGGCTAGCGGGCTCTACAATGAG. Encoded protein: CASSSRASGLYNE. The whole CDR3 is CASSSRASGLYNEQFF. This sequence joins TRBV18 and TRBJ2-1; 8 bases match TRBD2. The read comes to an end 3 residues before the CDR3 does, leaving the germline J gene to fill in the end. This CDR3 has 16 residues. Trimming took 6 bases from V and 3 from J; bases not matched to a gene: 10. Per germline, CDR1 KGHSH and CDR2 LQKENI. Complete variable domain (other parts from reference TRBV18 and TRBJ2-1): NAGVMQNPRHLVRRRGQEARLRCSPMKGHSHVYWYRQLPEEGLKFMVYLQKENIIDESGMPKERFSAEFPKEGPSILRIQQVVRGDSAAYFCASSSRASGLYNEQFFGPGTRLTVL.

In the case of this clone: The read comes to an end 3 residues before the CDR3 does, leaving the germline J gene to fill in the end. The chain links TRBV6-2 or TRBV6-3 to TRBJ1-1; 7 bases fit TRBD1. Germline-derived CDR1 and CDR2 are MNHEY and SVGEGT. V lost 4 bases to trimming and J lost 0 bases; unmatched junction nucleotides: 11. The CDR3 spans 17 residues. The CDR3 bases that were read are TGTGCCAGCAGTTCTCCGGGACAGTCAGGGGTGAACACTGAA. This gives the protein CASSSPGQSGVNTE. The full CDR3 protein is CASSSPGQSGVNTEAFF.

For this clone: One junction end does not reproduce the germline sequence, and a read error may be involved. The read is 3 residues too short to cover the CDR3 end, so that end is filled in from the germline J gene. The chain combines TRBV4-2 with TRBJ2-4; 12 bases map to TRBD1. CDR1 and CDR2 from the germline V gene are LGHNA and YNFKEQ. CDR3 size: 15 residues. CDR3 bases read: TGCGCCAGCAGCCCGGGACAGGGGGCCGACTATGGT. It yields the protein CASSPGQGADYG. The whole CDR3 protein is CASSPGQGADYGQYF.

As regards this clone: An end of the junction does not agree with germline; a read error may underlie this. Read sequence stops 3 residues before the CDR3 end, and the germline J gene provides the missing end. The chain is built from TRBV7-7 and TRBJ2-1; D is unresolved. This CDR3 has 13 residues. CDR1 is SSHAT, CDR2 FNYEAQ, per germline (reference sequence). The chain's CDR3 is CASSLFRDNEQFF. The covered CDR3 bases are TGTGCTAGCAGCTTATTTCGCGACAATGAG.

For this clone: The sequenced fragment ends 3 residues before the CDR3 boundary, so the rest is inferred from the germline J gene. V is TRBV14 and J is TRBJ1-1, with D possibly being TRBD1 (6 bases). Trimming took off 0 bases at V and 2 bases at J, with 13 bases between the two ends. The length of the CDR3 is 16 residues. The germline CDR1 and CDR2 sequences are SGHDN and FVKESK. The covered CDR3 bases are TGTGCCAGCAGCCAAGATAGAATGGACAGCAACACTGAA. Its protein product is CASSQDRMDSNTE. The full CDR3 sequence reads CASSQDRMDSNTEAFF.

The CDR3 is CASSQLWPSGVPSYNDYTF. The DNA read from the CDR3 is TGCGCCAGCAGTCAATTATGGCCTAGCGGGGTTCCTTCCTACAATGAC. The chain combines TRBV23-1 with TRBJ1-2, with D unclear. The read ends 3 residues before the CDR3 terminus; that terminus is restored from the germline J gene. TRBV23-1 qualifies as an ORF whose function is uncertain. This CDR3 region has 19 residues.

Regarding this clone: The CDR3 extends 3 residues past the end of the read, so its final part is completed from the germline J gene. J is TRBJ2-3 and V is TRBV10-3; a possible D gene is TRBD1 (6 bases). This CDR3 has 13 residues. Looked up from germline, CDR1 is ENHRY and CDR2 is SYGVKD. CDR3 bases read: TGTGCCATCAGGGGGACACCTAATCAGCCG. Translating gives CAIRGTPNQP. The whole CDR3 region reads CAIRGTPNQPQYF.

Concerning this clone: The sequenced fragment ends 3 residues before the CDR3 boundary, so the rest is inferred from the germline J gene. The chain couples TRBV7-9 to TRBJ2-1; D is possibly TRBD1 (8 bases). Germline loops: CDR1 SEHNR, CDR2 FQNEAQ (reference sequence). The CDR3 has 15 residues. V was pared by 5 bases and J by 9 bases, with 20 bases between. The CDR3 reads CASSHTRTGRGEQFF. The sequenced CDR3 bases are TGTGCCAGCAGCCACACACGGACAGGGAGGGGTGAG.

Worth noting for this clone: Read coverage stops 3 residues before the CDR3 terminus; the germline J gene supplies the remainder. The chain carries TRBV6-2 or TRBV6-3 and TRBJ2-4, with 11 nucleotides matching TRBD1. CDR1 is MNHEY, CDR2 SVGEGT, per germline. This CDR3 comprises 13 residues. CDR3 bases read: TGTGCCAGCAGACCAGGACAGGGGGCTGGT. This encodes CASRPGQGAG. The whole CDR3 sequence reads CASRPGQGAGQYF.

Regarding this clone: The CDR3 end lies 3 residues beyond the end of the read and is filled in from the germline J gene. V is TRBV29-1 and J is TRBJ2-3, with TRBD1 matching 10 bases. Germline CDR1 and CDR2: SQVTM and ANQGSEA. Trimming took 4 bases from V and 6 from J; bases not matched to a gene: 10. This CDR3 has 15 amino acids. The sequenced CDR3 bases are TGCAGCGTTGCTCCCCTTCGACAGGGGGCTGATACG. As protein: CSVAPLRQGADT. The whole CDR3 reads CSVAPLRQGADTQYF.

Remarks on this clone: Read data end 3 residues before the CDR3 end; the end is taken from the germline J gene. The rearrangement uses TRBV19 and TRBJ2-3; 7 nucleotides line up with TRBD1. The CDR3 has 15 amino acids. Per the germline V gene, CDR1 is LNHDA and CDR2 is SQIVND (reference sequence). CDR3 loop: CASTRSGTARGTQYF. The covered CDR3 bases are TGTGCCAGTACCCGTTCAGGGACAGCGCGAGGGACG.

About this clone itself: The sequence runs out 3 residues before the end of the CDR3; the remainder is reconstructed from the germline J gene. The genes are TRBV4-2 and TRBJ1-4, with D perhaps TRBD1 (5 bases). This CDR3 spans 16 amino acids. The germline V gene encodes CDR1 LGHNA and CDR2 YNFKEQ. V shed 1 base and J shed 3 bases, with 12 bases lying between them. The CDR3 sequence: CASSQGGEGANEKLFF. The covered CDR3 bases are TGTGCCAGCAGCCAAGGAGGTGAAGGGGCTAATGAAAAA.

As for this clone: The CDR3 end is not reached by the read, which stops 3 residues before it; the germline J gene fills it in. V is TRBV7-2 and J is TRBJ2-3; a possible D gene is TRBD2 (7 bases). The CDR3 totals 14 residues. The V gene's germline CDR1 is SGHTA and CDR2 FQGNSA. Partial CDR3 DNA: TGTGCCAGCAGCCTAGAGGGGGGGCGGGAGACG. Amino acid sequence: CASSLEGGRET. The complete CDR3 protein is CASSLEGGRETQYF.

Details on this clone: The DNA ends 3 residues before the CDR3 does, and the rest of the CDR3 is filled in from the germline J gene. The chain uses TRBV19 and TRBJ1-2, with no clear D. The CDR3 sequence is 14 residues long. Germline V lookup: CDR1 LNHDA, CDR2 SQIVND (reference sequence). CDR3 DNA (partial): TGTGCCAGTAGTATCGGTCCTAGCACAGATACC. It encodes CASSIGPSTDT. The whole CDR3 reads CASSIGPSTDTYTF.

As to this clone: The missing CDR3 end, 3 residues past where the read stops, is filled in from the germline J gene. V is TRBV19 and J is TRBJ1-1; 7 bases agree with TRBD1. This CDR3 contains 15 residues. V shed 7 bases, J shed 6 bases, and the junction held 14 bases outside the gene matches. Germline values: CDR1 LNHDA, CDR2 SQIVND (reference sequence). The CDR3 protein is CASTSQGRMFSEAFF. CDR3 DNA, as far as it was read: TGTGCCAGTACCTCACAGGGGAGAATGTTCTCTGAA. Based on the CDR3 plus reference TRBV19 and TRBJ1-1, the full variable domain is DGGITQSPKYLFRKEGQNVTLSCEQNLNHDAMYWYRQDPGQGLRLIYYSQIVNDFQKGDIAEGYSVSREKKESFPLTVTSAQKNPTAFYLCASTSQGRMFSEAFFGQGTRLTVV.

As concerns this clone: The CDR3 goes on 3 residues after the read ends, and that part is filled in from the germline J gene. The chain carries TRBV27 and TRBJ1-2, with TRBD1 as a possible D gene (5 bases). CDR3 length: 14 residues. CDR1 and CDR2 from the germline V gene are MNHEY and SMNVEV (reference sequence). Deletions cut 3 bases from V and 1 base from J, with 9 bases between. The CDR3 region is CASSLTADNYGYTF. The CDR3 DNA, read in part, is TGTGCCAGCAGTTTGACAGCAGATAACTATGGC.

As to this clone: The sequence runs out 3 residues before the end of the CDR3; the remainder is reconstructed from the germline J gene. This chain uses TRBV2 with TRBJ2-5; D might be TRBD1 (5 bases). CDR3 length equals 14 residues. Germline V lookup: CDR1 SNHLY, CDR2 FYNNEI. Trimming left V 2 bases short and J 2 bases short, with 9 bases between. CDR3 DNA, as far as it was read: TGTGCCAGCAGTGAAAGGGGCAGACAAGAGACC. Encoded protein: CASSERGRQET. The CDR3 reads in full as CASSERGRQETQYF.

For this clone: Read coverage stops 3 residues before the CDR3 terminus; the germline J gene supplies the remainder. The chain couples TRBV29-1 to TRBJ1-1, with a possible D match to TRBD1 (6 bases). Germline assignment: CDR1 SQVTM and CDR2 ANQGSEA. Deletions cut 0 bases from V and 6 bases from J, with 14 bases between. There are 14 residues in the CDR3. CDR3 loop: CSVEDQQGWAEAFF. The CDR3 bases that were read are TGCAGCGTTGAAGACCAACAGGGATGGGCTGAA.

About this clone itself: The read comes to an end 3 residues before the CDR3 does, leaving the germline J gene to fill in the end. The V and J genes are TRBV7-2 and TRBJ1-2, with 10 bases lining up with TRBD1. J gave up 7 bases and V 4 bases, and 6 bases lay outside the gene matches. Germline values: CDR1 SGHTA, CDR2 FQGNSA. CDR3 length: 14 amino acids. The sequenced part of the CDR3 DNA is TGTGCCAGCAGCTCCCGGGACAGGGGTGGTGGC. Its translation is CASSSRDRGGG. The entire CDR3 reads CASSSRDRGGGYTF.

Comments on this clone: The read is 3 residues too short to cover the CDR3 end, so that end is filled in from the germline J gene. This chain links TRBV20-1 with TRBJ2-7; 8 nucleotides match TRBD1. The junction had 4 bases not matched to a gene; V was cut back by 7 bases and J by 2 bases. Per the germline V gene, CDR1 is DFQATT and CDR2 is SNEGSKA (reference sequence). The CDR3 runs 12 residues. CDR3 sequence reads: CSVPQGAYEQYF. CDR3 DNA (partial): TGCAGTGTCCCACAGGGGGCCTACGAG.

Details on this clone: Sequencing ends 3 residues short of the CDR3 end; the germline J gene provides the rest. V usage is TRBV10-1 and J usage is TRBJ1-2; D is perhaps TRBD1 (6 bases). V was shortened by 3 bases and J by 5 bases, with 10 bases between the two germline ends. CDR1 and CDR2 from the germline V gene are WNHNN and SYGVQD (reference sequence). CDR3 length: 13 residues. The CDR3 loop is CASSDIGGYGYTF. CDR3 bases read: TGCGCCAGCAGTGACATAGGGGGTTATGGC.

For this clone: The sequence runs out 3 residues before the end of the CDR3; the remainder is reconstructed from the germline J gene. The rearrangement links TRBV29-1 to TRBJ2-1; 13 bases are shared with TRBD2. Germline-derived CDR1 and CDR2 are SQVTM and ANQGSEA. CDR3 length equals 14 residues. J gave up 9 bases and V 4 bases, and 6 bases lay outside the gene matches. This CDR3 reads CSVATSGRISEQFF. Partial CDR3 DNA: TGCAGCGTTGCGACTAGCGGGAGGATTAGTGAG.

With regard to this clone: The CDR3 extends 3 residues past the end of the read, so its final part is completed from the germline J gene. V usage is TRBV19 and J usage is TRBJ1-1, with D perhaps matching TRBD1 (6 bases). Per germline, CDR1 LNHDA and CDR2 SQIVND (reference sequence). The length of the CDR3 is 14 residues. The CDR3 protein is CASRGLAGPKEAFF. The covered CDR3 bases are TGTGCCAGCAGGGGACTAGCGGGACCCAAGGAG.

About this clone: The read ends 3 residues before the CDR3 terminus; that terminus is restored from the germline J gene. The chain combines TRBV6-2 or TRBV6-3 with TRBJ1-5, with D perhaps TRBD1 (6 bases). The CDR3 totals 17 residues. The V gene's germline CDR1 is MNHEY and CDR2 SVGEGT. Trimming took 3 bases from V and 1 from J, leaving 16 bases between them. The covered CDR3 bases are TGTGCCAGCAGTTATTATCAGGGGTCGAGGAGCAATCAGCCC. As protein: CASSYYQGSRSNQP. The entire CDR3 reads CASSYYQGSRSNQPQHF.

For this clone: The missing CDR3 end, 3 residues past where the read stops, is filled in from the germline J gene. The genes are TRBV7-3 and TRBJ1-2, with D unclear. Per germline, CDR1 SGHTA and CDR2 FQGTGA. This CDR3 comprises 14 residues. Partial CDR3 DNA: TGTGCCAGCAGTCAACTAGTTAGCACAGATACC. It is translated as CASSQLVSTDT. The entire CDR3 protein reads CASSQLVSTDTYTF. The full variable domain, rest sourced from reference TRBV7-3 and TRBJ1-2, is GAGVSQTPSNKVTEKGKYVELRCDPISGHTALYWYRQSLGQGPEFLIYFQGTGAADDSGLPNDRFFAVRPEGSVSTLKIQRTERGDSAVYLCASSQLVSTDTYTFGSGTRLTVV.

Worth noting for this clone: At one end, the junction sequence differs from germline, possibly due to a read error. The read ends 3 residues shy of where the CDR3 ends; the end is completed using the germline J gene. This specimen includes other DNA sequences encoding the same CDR3. J is TRBJ1-3 and V is TRBV2; weak D call: TRBD1 (6 bases). The CDR3 runs 17 residues. In germline, CDR1 is SNHLY, CDR2 FYNNEI. The CDR3 here is CASSFTGQIRSGNTIYF. The covered CDR3 bases are TGTGCCAGTTCTTTTACAGGACAGATTCGCTCTGGAAACACA.

In regard to this clone: The CDR3 end is not reached by the read, which stops 3 residues before it; the germline J gene fills it in. The chain carries TRBV30 and TRBJ1-1; 9 nucleotides line up with TRBD1. The CDR3 totals 12 residues. Losses at the gene ends were 7 bases for V and 6 bases for J; bases not matched to a gene: 6. Germline V gene data show CDR1 as GTSNPN and CDR2 as SVGIG (reference sequence). CDR3 DNA (partial): TGTGCCTACGATACAGGGGGCTCTGAA. Its protein is CAYDTGGSE. The complete CDR3 sequence is CAYDTGGSEAFF.

With regard to this clone: The sequence runs out 3 residues before the end of the CDR3; the remainder is reconstructed from the germline J gene. The chain combines TRBV20-1 with TRBJ1-2; D is perhaps TRBD1 (5 bases). Looked up from germline, CDR1 is DFQATT and CDR2 is SNEGSKA (reference sequence). This CDR3 contains 13 residues. V lost 5 bases and J lost 0, with 10 bases in between. CDR3 sequence: CSAPGGPNYGYTF. Partial CDR3 DNA: TGCAGTGCTCCCGGGGGTCCTAACTATGGC.

In regard to this clone: The CDR3 extends 3 residues past the end of the read, so its final part is completed from the germline J gene. V gene TRBV7-2 combines with J gene TRBJ2-4; tentatively, D is TRBD2 (5 bases). Germline assignment: CDR1 SGHTA and CDR2 FQGNSA. CDR3 length: 13 residues. V dropped 5 bases and J dropped 9 bases, with 14 bases sitting between them. CDR3 DNA, as far as it was read: TGTGCCAGCAGCCCGCGAGGGCCCGGCATT. Its translation: CASSPRGPGI. The full CDR3 reads CASSPRGPGIQYF.